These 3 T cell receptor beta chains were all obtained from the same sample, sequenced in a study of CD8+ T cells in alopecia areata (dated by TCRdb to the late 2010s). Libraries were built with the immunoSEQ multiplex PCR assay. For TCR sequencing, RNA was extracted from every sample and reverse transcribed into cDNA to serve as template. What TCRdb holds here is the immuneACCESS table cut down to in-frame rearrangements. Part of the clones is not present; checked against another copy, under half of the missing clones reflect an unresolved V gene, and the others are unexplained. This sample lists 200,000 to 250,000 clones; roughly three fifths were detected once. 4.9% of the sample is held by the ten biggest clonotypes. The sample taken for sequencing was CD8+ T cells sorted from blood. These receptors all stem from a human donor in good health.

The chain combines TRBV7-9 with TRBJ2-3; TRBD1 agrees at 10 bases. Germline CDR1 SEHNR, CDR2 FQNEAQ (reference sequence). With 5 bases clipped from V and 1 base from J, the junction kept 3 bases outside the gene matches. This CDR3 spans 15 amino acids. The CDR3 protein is CASSTGTGGTDTQYF. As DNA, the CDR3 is TGTGCCAGCAGCACAGGGACAGGGGGCACAGATACGCAGTATTTT.

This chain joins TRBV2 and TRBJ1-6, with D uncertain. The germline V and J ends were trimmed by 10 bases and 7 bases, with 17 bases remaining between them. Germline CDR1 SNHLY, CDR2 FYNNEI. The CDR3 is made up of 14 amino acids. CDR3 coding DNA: TGTGCCACCTCCTCGGGGTTCGGGAATTCACCCCTCCACTTT. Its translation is CATSSGFGNSPLHF.

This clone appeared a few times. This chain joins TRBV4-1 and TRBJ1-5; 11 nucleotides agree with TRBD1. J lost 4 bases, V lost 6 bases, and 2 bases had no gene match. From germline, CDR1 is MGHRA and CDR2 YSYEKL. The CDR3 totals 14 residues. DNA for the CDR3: TGCGCCAGCAGAGGGACAGGGGGAAATCAGCCCCAGCATTTT. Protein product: CASRGTGGNQPQHF.